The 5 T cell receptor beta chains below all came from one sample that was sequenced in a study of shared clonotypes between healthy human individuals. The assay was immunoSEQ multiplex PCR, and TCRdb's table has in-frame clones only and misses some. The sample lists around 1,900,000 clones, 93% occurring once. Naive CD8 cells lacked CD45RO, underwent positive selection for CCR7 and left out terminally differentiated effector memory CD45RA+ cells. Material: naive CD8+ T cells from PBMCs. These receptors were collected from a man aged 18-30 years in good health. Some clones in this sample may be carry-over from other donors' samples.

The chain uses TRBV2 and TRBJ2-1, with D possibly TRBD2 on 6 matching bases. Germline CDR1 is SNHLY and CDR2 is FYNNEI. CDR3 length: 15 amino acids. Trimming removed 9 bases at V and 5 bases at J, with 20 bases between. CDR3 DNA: TGTGCCAGTCCGACTAGTAGGACGGGGGACAATGAGCAGTTCTTC. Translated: CASPTSRTGDNEQFF.

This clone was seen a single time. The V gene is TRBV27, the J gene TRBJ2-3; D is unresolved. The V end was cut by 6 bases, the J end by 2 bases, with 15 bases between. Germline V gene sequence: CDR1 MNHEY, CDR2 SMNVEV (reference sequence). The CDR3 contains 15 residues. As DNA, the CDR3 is TGTGCCAGCAGAACCCGGGTCCAAAACACAGATACGCAGTATTTT. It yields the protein CASRTRVQNTDTQYF.

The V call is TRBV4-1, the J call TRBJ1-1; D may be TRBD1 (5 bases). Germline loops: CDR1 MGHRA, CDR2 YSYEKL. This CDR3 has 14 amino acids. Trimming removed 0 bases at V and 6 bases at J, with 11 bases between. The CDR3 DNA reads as TGCGCCAGCAGCCAAGATCAAATGGGGCCTGAAGCTTTCTTT. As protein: CASSQDQMGPEAFF.

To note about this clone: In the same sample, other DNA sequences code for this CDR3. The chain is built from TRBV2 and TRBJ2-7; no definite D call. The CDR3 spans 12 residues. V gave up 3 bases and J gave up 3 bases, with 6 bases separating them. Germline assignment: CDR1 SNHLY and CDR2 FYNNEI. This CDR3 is CASSELFYEQYF. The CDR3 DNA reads TGTGCCAGCAGTGAGCTATTCTACGAGCAGTACTTC.

The CDR3 DNA is TGTGCCAGCAGCGTCATGACCCATTCTAGCGGGAGGCCCACAGATACGCAGTATTTT. As protein: CASSVMTHSSGRPTDTQYF. V is TRBV9 and J is TRBJ2-3, with TRBD2 identical over 11 bases. V trimming: 2 bases; J trimming: 2 bases; junction bases outside the gene matches: 13. The CDR3 runs 19 residues. Germline V CDR1 and CDR2: SGDLS, YYNGEE.